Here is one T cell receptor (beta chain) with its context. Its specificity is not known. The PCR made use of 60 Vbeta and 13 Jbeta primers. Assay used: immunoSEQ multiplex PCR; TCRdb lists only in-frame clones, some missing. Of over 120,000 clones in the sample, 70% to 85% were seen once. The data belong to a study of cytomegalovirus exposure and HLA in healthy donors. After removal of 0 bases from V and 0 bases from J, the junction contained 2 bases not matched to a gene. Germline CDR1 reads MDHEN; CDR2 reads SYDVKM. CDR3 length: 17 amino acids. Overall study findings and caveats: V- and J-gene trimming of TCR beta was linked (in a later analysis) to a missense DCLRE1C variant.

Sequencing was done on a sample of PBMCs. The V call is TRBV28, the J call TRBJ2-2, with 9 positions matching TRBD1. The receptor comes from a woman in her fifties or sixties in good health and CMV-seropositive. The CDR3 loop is CASSLWDRGSNTGELFF. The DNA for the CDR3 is TGTGCCAGCAGTTTATGGGACAGGGGCTCGAACACCGGGGAGCTGTTTTTT.